This TCR beta chain was sequenced in a study of T cells in Graves' hyperthyroidism and ophthalmopathy. In this sample, this clonotype turned up many times. Antigen specificity is unknown. Amplified TCR beta CDR3 regions came from RNA transcripts. The HTBI primer set drove a first-round RT-PCR of the TCR CDR3. One entry per CDR3 protein, called by TCRdb with MiXCR from the multiplex PCR reads. The sample gives about 500,000 distinct CDR3 sequences, around 43% of which show up once; about 40% is in the top ten. Per germline, CDR1 MNHNY and CDR2 SVGAGI (reference sequence). V lost 4 bases, J lost 3 bases, and 7 bases lay in between. This CDR3 contains 12 residues. Study results and caveats: Blood also contained most expanded thyroid clonotypes above 0.001. Before onset, by a median of about seven months, the model predicted ophthalmopathy.

Pregnant or lactating patients were excluded, as were those with uncontrolled infection or other autoimmune disease. The sequencing input was peripheral blood or thyroid tissue (not recorded which). The rearrangement joins TRBV6-6 to TRBJ2-7; no definite D call. The TCR comes from an adult woman with Graves' disease, either hyperthyroidism or ophthalmopathy (not recorded which). DNA of the CDR3: TGTGCCAGCAGTTCCCTCTACTACGAGCAGTACTTC. Its translation is CASSSLYYEQYF.